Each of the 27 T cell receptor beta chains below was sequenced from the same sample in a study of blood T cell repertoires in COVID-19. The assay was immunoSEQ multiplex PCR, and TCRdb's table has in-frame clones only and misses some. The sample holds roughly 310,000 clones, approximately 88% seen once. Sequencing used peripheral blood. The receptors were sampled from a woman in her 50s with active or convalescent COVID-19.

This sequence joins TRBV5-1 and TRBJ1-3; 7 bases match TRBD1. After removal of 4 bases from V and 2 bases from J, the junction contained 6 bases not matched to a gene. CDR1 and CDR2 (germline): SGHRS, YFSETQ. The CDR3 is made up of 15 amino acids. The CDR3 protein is CASSRATGPGNTIYF. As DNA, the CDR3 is TGCGCCAGCAGCCGTGCGACAGGGCCTGGAAACACCATATATTTT.

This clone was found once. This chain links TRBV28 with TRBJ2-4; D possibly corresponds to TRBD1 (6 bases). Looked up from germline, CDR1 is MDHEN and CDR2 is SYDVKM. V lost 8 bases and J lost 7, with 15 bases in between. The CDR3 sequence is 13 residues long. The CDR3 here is CASADSSTNIQYF. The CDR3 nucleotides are TGTGCCAGCGCGGACAGTTCAACGAACATTCAGTACTTC.

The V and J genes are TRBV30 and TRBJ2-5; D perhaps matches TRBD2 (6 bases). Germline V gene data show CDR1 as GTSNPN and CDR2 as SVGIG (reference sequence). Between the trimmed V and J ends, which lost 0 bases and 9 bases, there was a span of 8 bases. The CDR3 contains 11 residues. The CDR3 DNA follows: TGTGCCTGGAGTGTTAGGGAGGCCCAGTACTTC. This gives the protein CAWSVREAQYF.

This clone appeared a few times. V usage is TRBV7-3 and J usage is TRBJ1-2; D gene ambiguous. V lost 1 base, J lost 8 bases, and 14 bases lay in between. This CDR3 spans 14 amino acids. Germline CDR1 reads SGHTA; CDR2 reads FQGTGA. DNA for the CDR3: TGTGCCAGCAGCTTAAGCCCCACGTTGGGCGGCTACACCTTC. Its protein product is CASSLSPTLGGYTF.

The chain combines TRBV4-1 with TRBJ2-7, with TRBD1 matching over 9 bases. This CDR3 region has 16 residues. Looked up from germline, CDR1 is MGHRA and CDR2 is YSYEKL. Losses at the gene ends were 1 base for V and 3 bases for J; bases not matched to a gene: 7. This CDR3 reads CASSQVDGQGIYEQYF. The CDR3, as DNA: TGCGCCAGCAGCCAAGTAGACGGACAGGGGATCTACGAGCAGTACTTC.

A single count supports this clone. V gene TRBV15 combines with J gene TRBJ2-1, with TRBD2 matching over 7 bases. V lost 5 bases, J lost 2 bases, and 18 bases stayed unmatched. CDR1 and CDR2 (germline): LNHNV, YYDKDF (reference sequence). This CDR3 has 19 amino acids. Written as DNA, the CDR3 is TGTGCCACCAGCGCGCTAGGGACTATCTGGGGCCCCACCTACAATGAGCAGTTCTTC. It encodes CATSALGTIWGPTYNEQFF.

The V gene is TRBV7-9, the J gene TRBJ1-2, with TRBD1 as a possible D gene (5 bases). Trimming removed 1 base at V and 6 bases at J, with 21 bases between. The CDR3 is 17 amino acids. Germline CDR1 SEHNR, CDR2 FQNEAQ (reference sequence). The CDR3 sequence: CASSLGRGKALSDGYTF. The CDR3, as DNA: TGTGCCAGCAGCTTAGGAAGGGGAAAGGCCTTATCGGATGGCTACACCTTC. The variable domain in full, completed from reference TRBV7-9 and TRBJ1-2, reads DTGVSQNPRHKITKRGQNVTFRCDPISEHNRLYWYRQTLGQGPEFLTYFQNEAQLEKSRLLSDRFSAERPKGSFSTLEIQRTEQGDSAMYLCASSLGRGKALSDGYTFGSGTRLTVV.

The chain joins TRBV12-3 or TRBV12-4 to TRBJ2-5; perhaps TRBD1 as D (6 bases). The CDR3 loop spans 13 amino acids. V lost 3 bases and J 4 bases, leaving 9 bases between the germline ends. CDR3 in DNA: TGTGCCAGCAGTTTGGGGGCAGGAGAGACCCAGTACTTC. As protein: CASSLGAGETQYF.

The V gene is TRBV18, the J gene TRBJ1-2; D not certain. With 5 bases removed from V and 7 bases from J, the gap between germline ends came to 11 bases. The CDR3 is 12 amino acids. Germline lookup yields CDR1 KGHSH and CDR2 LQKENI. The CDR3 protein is CASSTSTLGYTF. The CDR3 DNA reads TGTGCCAGCTCAACGAGCACTCTTGGCTACACCTTC. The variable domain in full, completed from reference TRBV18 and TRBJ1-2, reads NAGVMQNPRHLVRRRGQEARLRCSPMKGHSHVYWYRQLPEEGLKFMVYLQKENIIDESGMPKERFSAEFPKEGPSILRIQQVVRGDSAAYFCASSTSTLGYTFGSGTRLTVV.

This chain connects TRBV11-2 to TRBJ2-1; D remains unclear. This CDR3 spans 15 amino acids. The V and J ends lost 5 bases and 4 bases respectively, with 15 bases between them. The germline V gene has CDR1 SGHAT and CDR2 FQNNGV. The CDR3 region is CASSDTGSLYNEQFF. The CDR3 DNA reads TGTGCCAGCAGCGATACCGGGTCCCTATACAATGAGCAGTTCTTC.

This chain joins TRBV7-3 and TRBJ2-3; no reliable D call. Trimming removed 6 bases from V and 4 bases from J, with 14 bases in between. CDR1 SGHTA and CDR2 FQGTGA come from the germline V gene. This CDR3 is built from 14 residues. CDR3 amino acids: CASSSPFRADTQYF. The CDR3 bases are TGTGCCAGCAGTTCCCCTTTTCGTGCAGATACGCAGTATTTT.

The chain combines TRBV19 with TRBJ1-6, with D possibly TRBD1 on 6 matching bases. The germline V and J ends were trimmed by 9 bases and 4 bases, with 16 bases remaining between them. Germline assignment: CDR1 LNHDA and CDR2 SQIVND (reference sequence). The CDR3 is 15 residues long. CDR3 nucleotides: TGTGCCAGCACCTCGGGACAACCGTATAATTCACCCCTCCACTTT. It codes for CASTSGQPYNSPLHF. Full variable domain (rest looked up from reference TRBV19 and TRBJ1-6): DGGITQSPKYLFRKEGQNVTLSCEQNLNHDAMYWYRQDPGQGLRLIYYSQIVNDFQKGDIAEGYSVSREKKESFPLTVTSAQKNPTAFYLCASTSGQPYNSPLHFGNGTRLTVT.

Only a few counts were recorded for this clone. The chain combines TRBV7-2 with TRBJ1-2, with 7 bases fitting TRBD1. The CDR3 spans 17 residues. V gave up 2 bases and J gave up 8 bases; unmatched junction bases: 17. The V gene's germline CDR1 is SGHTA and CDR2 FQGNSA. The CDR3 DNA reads TGTGCCAGCAGCTTATTTATGACAGAGAACCTCAGGGGGGGCTACACCTTC. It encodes CASSLFMTENLRGGYTF.

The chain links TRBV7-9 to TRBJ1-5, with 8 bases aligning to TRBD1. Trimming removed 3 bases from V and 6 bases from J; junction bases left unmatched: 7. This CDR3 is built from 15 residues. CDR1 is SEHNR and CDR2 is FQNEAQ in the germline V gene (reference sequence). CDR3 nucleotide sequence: TGTGCCAGCAGCTTTGCAGGGGGCAGGAGTCAGCCCCAGCATTTT. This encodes CASSFAGGRSQPQHF.

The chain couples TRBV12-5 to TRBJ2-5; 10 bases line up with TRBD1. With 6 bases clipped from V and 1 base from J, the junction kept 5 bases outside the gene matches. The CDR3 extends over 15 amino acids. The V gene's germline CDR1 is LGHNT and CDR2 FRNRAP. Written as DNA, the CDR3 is TGTGCTAGTGGGACAGGGGGCAGAGTCCAAGAGACCCAGTACTTC. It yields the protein CASGTGGRVQETQYF. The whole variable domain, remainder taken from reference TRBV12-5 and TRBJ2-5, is DARVTQTPRHKVTEMGQEVTMRCQPILGHNTVFWYRQTMMQGLELLAYFRNRAPLDDSGMPKDRFSAEMPDATLATLKIQPSEPRDSAVYFCASGTGGRVQETQYFGPGTRLLVL.

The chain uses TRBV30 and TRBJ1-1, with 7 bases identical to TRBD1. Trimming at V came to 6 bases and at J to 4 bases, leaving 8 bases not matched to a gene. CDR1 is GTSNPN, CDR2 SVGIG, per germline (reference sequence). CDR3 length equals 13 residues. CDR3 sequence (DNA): TGTGCCTGTTCGACAGGGATGGGCACTGAAGCTTTCTTT. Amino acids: CACSTGMGTEAFF.

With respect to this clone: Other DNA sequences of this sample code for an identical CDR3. The CDR3 DNA follows: TGTGCCAGTAGCAGGGGACAGTCCTACGAGCAGTACTTC. Translation: CASSRGQSYEQYF. V gene TRBV19 combines with J gene TRBJ2-7; the match to TRBD1 covers 7 bases. Germline V CDR1 and CDR2: LNHDA, SQIVND (reference sequence). This CDR3 contains 13 residues. J lost 1 base, V lost 6 bases, and 3 bases had no gene match.

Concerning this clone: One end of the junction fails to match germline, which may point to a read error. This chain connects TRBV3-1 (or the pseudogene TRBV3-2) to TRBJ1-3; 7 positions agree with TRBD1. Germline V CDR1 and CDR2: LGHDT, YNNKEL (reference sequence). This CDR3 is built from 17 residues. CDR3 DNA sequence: TGTGCCAGCAGCCAAGATTCGGGACAGCTCTCTGAAAACACCATATATTTT. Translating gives CASSQDSGQLSENTIYF.

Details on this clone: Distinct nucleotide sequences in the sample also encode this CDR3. The CDR3 sequence: CASSLDRVSSGNTIYF. The CDR3 DNA follows: TGTGCCAGCAGCTTAGACCGTGTTAGCTCTGGAAACACCATATATTTT. The V call is TRBV7-8, the J call TRBJ1-3; D unclear. Trimming shortened V by 1 base and J by 0 bases, and 10 bases separated the two germline ends. The length of the CDR3 is 16 residues. CDR1 is SGHVS, CDR2 FQNEAQ, per germline.

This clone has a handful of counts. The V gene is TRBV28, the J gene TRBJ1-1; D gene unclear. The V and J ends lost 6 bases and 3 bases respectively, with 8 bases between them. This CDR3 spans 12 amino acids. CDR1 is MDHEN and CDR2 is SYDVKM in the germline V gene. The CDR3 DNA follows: TGTGCCAGCAGCCTCGGGTACACTGAAGCTTTCTTT. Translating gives CASSLGYTEAFF.

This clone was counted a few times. The CDR3 is CSVGDSGSSYEQYF. CDR3 bases: TGCAGCGTGGGGGACAGTGGCAGCTCCTACGAGCAGTACTTC. The chain recombines TRBV29-1 with TRBJ2-7, with 7 nucleotides matching TRBD1. Unmatched junction bases numbered 8, after V lost 6 bases and J lost 0 bases. The germline CDR1 and CDR2 sequences are SQVTM and ANQGSEA. This CDR3 has 14 residues.

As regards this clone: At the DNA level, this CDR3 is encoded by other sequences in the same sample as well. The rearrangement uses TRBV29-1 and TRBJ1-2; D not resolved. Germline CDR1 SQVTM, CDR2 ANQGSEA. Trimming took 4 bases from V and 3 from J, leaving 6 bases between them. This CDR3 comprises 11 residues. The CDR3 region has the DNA TGCAGCGTTGGGACTGACTATGGCTACACCTTC. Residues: CSVGTDYGYTF. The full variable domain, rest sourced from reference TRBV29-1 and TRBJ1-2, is SAVISQKPSRDICQRGTSLTIQCQVDSQVTMMFWYRQQPGQSLTLIATANQGSEATYESGFVIDKFPISRPNLTFSTLTVSNMSPEDSSIYLCSVGTDYGYTFGSGTRLTVV.

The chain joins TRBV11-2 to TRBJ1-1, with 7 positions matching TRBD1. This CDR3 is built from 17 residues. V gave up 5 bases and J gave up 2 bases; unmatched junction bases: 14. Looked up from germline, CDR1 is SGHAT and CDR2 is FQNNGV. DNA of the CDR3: TGTGCCAGCAGCCGAGGGGGCGCGGGTGGGATAAACACTGAAGCTTTCTTT. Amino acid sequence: CASSRGGAGGINTEAFF.

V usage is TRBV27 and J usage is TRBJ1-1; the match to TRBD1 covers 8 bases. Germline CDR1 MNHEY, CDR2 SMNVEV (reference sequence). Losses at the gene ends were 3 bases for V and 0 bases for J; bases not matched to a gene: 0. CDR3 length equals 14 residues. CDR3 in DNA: TGTGCCAGCAGTTTCAGGGGGCTGAACACTGAAGCTTTCTTT. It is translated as CASSFRGLNTEAFF.

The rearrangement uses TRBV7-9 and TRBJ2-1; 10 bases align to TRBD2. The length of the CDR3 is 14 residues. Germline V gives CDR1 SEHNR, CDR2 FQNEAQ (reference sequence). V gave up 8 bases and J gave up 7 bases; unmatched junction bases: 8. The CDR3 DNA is TGTGCCAGCCGTGCTAGCGGGAGACCTAATGAGCAGTTCTTC. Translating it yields CASRASGRPNEQFF.

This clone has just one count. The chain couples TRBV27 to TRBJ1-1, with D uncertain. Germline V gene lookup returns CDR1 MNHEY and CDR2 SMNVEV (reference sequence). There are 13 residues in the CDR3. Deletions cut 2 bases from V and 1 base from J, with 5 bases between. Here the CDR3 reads CASSLNSNTEAFF. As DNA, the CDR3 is TGTGCCAGCAGTTTAAACTCGAACACTGAAGCTTTCTTT.

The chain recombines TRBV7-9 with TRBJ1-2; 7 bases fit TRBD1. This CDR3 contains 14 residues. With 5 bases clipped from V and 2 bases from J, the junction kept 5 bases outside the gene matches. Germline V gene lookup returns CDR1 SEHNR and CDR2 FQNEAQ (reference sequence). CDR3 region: CASSTPGQNYGYTF. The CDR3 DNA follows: TGTGCCAGCAGCACCCCGGGACAGAACTATGGCTACACCTTC.